The 24 T cell receptor beta chains below come from one sample, sequenced in a study of OX40 agonist ivuxolimab in advanced cancers. The protocol was immunoSEQ multiplex PCR, while the TCRdb copy is restricted to in-frame clones and leaves out a portion. Among 60,000 to 75,000 clones listed, roughly 84% were seen once. The sample consisted of CD4+ or CD8+ T cells sorted from blood, taken in a trial of the OX40 agonist ivuxolimab. These receptors all stem from an adult with an advanced solid tumor such as melanoma, head and neck, liver or kidney cancer.

CDR3 amino acids: CASSVRRGINEKLFF. The CDR3 coding sequence is TGTGCCAGTAGTGTTCGCAGGGGGATAAATGAAAAACTGTTTTTT. J is TRBJ1-4 and V is TRBV19; 7 bases agree with TRBD1. After removal of 5 bases from V and 5 bases from J, the junction contained 8 bases not matched to a gene. Germline-derived CDR1 and CDR2 are LNHDA and SQIVND (reference sequence). The CDR3 is made up of 15 amino acids.

This clone has just one count. V is TRBV20-1 and J is TRBJ2-5; D gene unclear. Germline values: CDR1 DFQATT, CDR2 SNEGSKA (reference sequence). CDR3 length: 11 amino acids. Deletions cut 6 bases from V and 3 bases from J, with 8 bases between. CDR3 region: CSACPEETQYF. The CDR3 DNA reads as TGCAGTGCGTGTCCCGAAGAGACCCAGTACTTC.

This clone occurred once. This rearrangement joins TRBV5-1 to TRBJ2-2; unclear D gene. Germline CDR1 and CDR2: SGHRS and YFSETQ. V was clipped by 2 bases and J by 6 bases, with 5 bases between them. CDR3 length equals 12 residues. In DNA, the CDR3 is TGCGCCAGCAGCTTTAATTCCGGGGAGCTGTTTTTT. Its translation is CASSFNSGELFF. The entire variable domain, with the rest obtained from reference TRBV5-1 and TRBJ2-2, is as follows: KAGVTQTPRYLIKTRGQQVTLSCSPISGHRSVSWYQQTPGQGLQFLFEYFSETQRNKGNFPGRFSGRQFSNSRSEMNVSTLELGDSALYLCASSFNSGELFFGEGSRLTVL.

The chain combines TRBV5-1 with TRBJ2-7; 8 bases fit TRBD1. Germline CDR1 SGHRS, CDR2 YFSETQ. The CDR3 runs 14 residues. With 2 bases clipped from V and 3 bases from J, the junction kept 4 bases outside the gene matches. The CDR3 nucleotides read TGCGCCAGCAGCTTCTCTGGACAGGGCTACGAGCAGTACTTC. It encodes CASSFSGQGYEQYF.

The rearrangement joins TRBV11-1 to TRBJ2-6; D unresolved. This CDR3 has 15 residues. Germline assignment: CDR1 SGHAT and CDR2 FQDESV (reference sequence). The ends were cut back, 0 bases at V and 1 base at J, with 4 bases in the middle. CDR3 sequence: CASSLAESGANVLTF. CDR3 coding DNA: TGTGCCAGCAGCTTAGCAGAATCTGGGGCCAACGTCCTGACTTTC.

The chain joins TRBV29-1 to TRBJ2-1; D is perhaps TRBD1 (5 bases). The CDR3 is 14 residues long. Germline V lookup: CDR1 SQVTM, CDR2 ANQGSEA. V was cut by 0 bases and J by 3 bases, with 9 bases left in between. CDR3 in DNA: TGCAGCGTTGAAGATCAGACAGACTACAATGAGCAGTTCTTC. Translated, it gives CSVEDQTDYNEQFF.

As concerns this clone: The junction differs from germline at one of its ends, possibly a read error. This chain joins TRBV2 and TRBJ2-1; no reliable D call. Germline values: CDR1 SNHLY, CDR2 FYNNEI. There are 13 residues in the CDR3. The CDR3 nucleotides read TGTGCCAGCAGCGAAGCACGGCGGAACGAGCAGTTCTTC. Amino acid sequence: CASSEARRNEQFF. Together with reference TRBV2 and TRBJ2-1, the CDR3 gives the full variable domain: EPEVTQTPSHQVTQMGQEVILRCVPISNHLYFYWYRQILGQKVEFLVSFYNNEISEKSEIFDDQFSVERPDGSNFTLKIRSTKLEDSAMYFCASSEARRNEQFFGPGTRLTVL.

This chain joins TRBV6-4 and TRBJ2-7; 7 nucleotides match TRBD1. Trimming removed 0 bases from V and 2 bases from J; junction bases left unmatched: 10. This CDR3 is built from 17 residues. The germline gives CDR1 MRHNA, CDR2 SNTAGT. The CDR3 protein is CASSDSPLDTGAYEQYF. The DNA of the CDR3 is TGTGCCAGCAGTGACTCCCCCTTGGACACAGGGGCCTACGAGCAGTACTTC.

V gene TRBV6-6 combines with J gene TRBJ1-2, with D unresolved. Germline CDR1 MNHNY, CDR2 SVGAGI (reference sequence). V was trimmed by 0 bases and J by 6 bases, leaving 5 bases between them. This CDR3 is built from 12 residues. CDR3 region: CASSYSPNGYTF. Here the CDR3 DNA reads TGTGCCAGCAGTTACTCCCCAAATGGCTACACCTTC.

This chain joins TRBV27 and TRBJ1-1; D is perhaps TRBD1 (6 bases). This CDR3 has 16 residues. Germline V lookup: CDR1 MNHEY, CDR2 SMNVEV (reference sequence). Trimming cost V 5 bases and J 1 base, with 17 bases left between them. In DNA form, the CDR3 reads TGTGCCAGCAGTCCCCACCCGACAGGCCAGAACACTGAAGCTTTCTTT. Translating gives CASSPHPTGQNTEAFF.

The V gene is TRBV4-1, the J gene TRBJ1-3; possible D gene TRBD1, 5 bases. Germline assignment: CDR1 MGHRA and CDR2 YSYEKL. Trimming took 1 base from V and 3 from J, leaving 13 bases between them. This CDR3 comprises 16 residues. The CDR3 protein is CASSQVDSRYGNTIYF. The CDR3 DNA reads TGCGCCAGCAGCCAAGTCGACAGCCGCTATGGAAACACCATATATTTT.

The rearrangement uses TRBV30 and TRBJ1-5; D uncertain. The V gene lost 0 bases and the J gene lost 2 bases, with 11 bases spanning the gap. This CDR3 has 15 amino acids. Germline lookup yields CDR1 GTSNPN and CDR2 SVGIG (reference sequence). The CDR3 is CAWSVSGRGNQPQHF. CDR3 sequence (DNA): TGTGCCTGGAGTGTTTCTGGGCGAGGCAATCAGCCCCAGCATTTT.

CDR3 nucleotides: TGTGCCAGCAGCTTGACAGGGGAAACTGAAGCTTTCTTT. This encodes CASSLTGETEAFF. V gene TRBV7-9 combines with J gene TRBJ1-1, with TRBD1 matching over 8 bases. Trimming removed 3 bases from V and 5 bases from J; junction bases left unmatched: 2. Germline lookup yields CDR1 SEHNR and CDR2 FQNEAQ (reference sequence). The CDR3 runs to 13 residues.

Only one count was recorded for this clone. The rearrangement uses TRBV5-4 and TRBJ2-5, with 8 bases aligning to TRBD1. V dropped 4 bases and J dropped 5; count of bases not matched to a gene: 10. The CDR3 has 15 amino acids. CDR1 and CDR2 from the germline V gene are SGHNT and YYREEE (reference sequence). The CDR3 nucleotides are TGTGCCAGCAGCCGAGCGACAGGGGTTAGCGAGACCCAGTACTTC. Protein: CASSRATGVSETQYF. Combining the CDR3 with reference TRBV5-4 and TRBJ2-5 gives the whole variable domain ETGVTQSPTHLIKTRGQQVTLRCSSQSGHNTVSWYQQALGQGPQFIFQYYREEENGRGNFPPRFSGLQFPNYSSELNVNALELDDSALYLCASSRATGVSETQYFGPGTRLLVL.

The genes are TRBV5-4 and TRBJ2-7, with D hard to call. The CDR3 has 13 amino acids. The germline V and J ends were trimmed by 0 bases and 1 base, with 5 bases remaining between them. Germline V gives CDR1 SGHNT, CDR2 YYREEE (reference sequence). The CDR3 DNA reads as TGTGCCAGCAGCTTGGGGGCTTCCTACGAGCAGTACTTC. Amino acids: CASSLGASYEQYF.

DNA of the CDR3: TGTGCCAGCAGCTTGAGGGGACTAGACTCCTACGAGCAGTACTTC. Residues: CASSLRGLDSYEQYF. This chain joins TRBV5-4 and TRBJ2-7, with 8 nucleotides matching TRBD2. Germline trimming cut 1 base from V and 0 bases from J; bases unmatched to any gene: 3. Germline V gene data show CDR1 as SGHNT and CDR2 as YYREEE (reference sequence). This CDR3 is built from 15 residues.

The chain joins TRBV5-1 to TRBJ2-7; 8 bases fit TRBD1. Germline CDR1 and CDR2: SGHRS and YFSETQ. V shed 0 bases and J 5 bases; nucleotides not matched to a gene: 10. CDR3 length: 16 amino acids. In DNA, the CDR3 is TGCGCCAGCAGCTTGGGCCGAAGACAGGGGTACCACGAGCAGTACTTC. Its translation is CASSLGRRQGYHEQYF.

Comments on this clone: This sample includes further DNA sequences coding for the same CDR3. For the CDR3, the DNA is TGTGCCAGCAGCTTCAGATACGAGCAGTACTTC. The encoded protein is CASSFRYEQYF. V is TRBV5-5 and J is TRBJ2-7, with D unclear. The V end was cut by 2 bases, the J end by 4 bases, with 4 bases between. Germline-derived CDR1 and CDR2 are SGHKS and YYEKEE (reference sequence). The CDR3 consists of 11 residues.

V usage is TRBV5-1 and J usage is TRBJ2-7; 9 nucleotides match TRBD1. Germline V CDR1 and CDR2: SGHRS, YFSETQ. The CDR3 spans 16 residues. Trimming took 2 bases from V and 3 from J; bases not matched to a gene: 9. CDR3 in amino acids: CASSLQGARGYYEQYF. In nucleotides, the CDR3 is TGCGCCAGCAGCTTACAGGGGGCGAGGGGTTACTACGAGCAGTACTTC.

This clone was seen more than once but under ten times. The CDR3 DNA reads as TGTGCCAGTAGTATCGGACTAGCGGGACTACAAGATTACTACGAGCAGTACTTC. It is translated as CASSIGLAGLQDYYEQYF. The J gene is TRBJ2-7, the V gene TRBV19; 12 bases align to TRBD2. CDR3 length equals 18 residues. After removal of 3 bases from V and 3 bases from J, the junction contained 12 bases not matched to a gene. Germline V gives CDR1 LNHDA, CDR2 SQIVND (reference sequence).

V and J are TRBV27 and TRBJ2-5; D may be TRBD1 (6 bases). Between the trimmed V and J ends, which lost 2 bases and 1 base, there was a span of 8 bases. CDR3 length: 14 amino acids. The germline V gene encodes CDR1 MNHEY and CDR2 SMNVEV (reference sequence). The CDR3 protein is CASSLLTGQETQYF. CDR3 in DNA: TGTGCCAGCAGTTTACTGACAGGCCAAGAGACCCAGTACTTC.

The chain uses TRBV7-2 and TRBJ1-2; D is unresolved. This CDR3 spans 14 amino acids. Germline CDR1 is SGHTA and CDR2 is FQGNSA. Trimming removed 7 bases from V and 3 bases from J, with 15 bases in between. The CDR3 region is CASKRSRRDYGYTF. In DNA form, the CDR3 reads TGTGCCAGCAAAAGGTCTCGGAGAGACTATGGCTACACCTTC.

This clone was seen a handful of times. V gene TRBV6-4 combines with J gene TRBJ2-7, with D perhaps assigned TRBD1 or TRBD2 (5 bases each). Trimming shortened V by 3 bases and J by 8 bases, and 8 bases separated the two germline ends. The CDR3 has 11 amino acids. The germline gives CDR1 MRHNA, CDR2 SNTAGT. CDR3 DNA: TGTGCCAGCAGTGATGGGGACCAGCAGTACTTC. Its translation: CASSDGDQQYF.

The rearrangement links TRBV29-1 to TRBJ1-1, with 7 nucleotides matching TRBD1. V shed 7 bases and J 1 base; nucleotides not matched to a gene: 6. The germline CDR1 and CDR2 sequences are SQVTM and ANQGSEA. The CDR3 spans 13 residues. This CDR3 reads CSAAQGTNTEAFF. CDR3 bases: TGCAGCGCCGCACAGGGGACGAACACTGAAGCTTTCTTT.